The clone carrying this T cell receptor (beta chain) was counted between two and nine times. The data were obtained in a study of CD8+CD57+ T cells in acquired aplastic anemia. Genomic DNA acted as the template from which TCR beta VDJ combination and CDR3 sequence profiling were carried out. Via MiXCR, TCRdb re-called the reads, giving one row per CDR3 protein. Here the sample spans approximately 170,000 distinct CDR3 sequences, more than 45% being singletons. Germline values: CDR1 GTSNPN, CDR2 SVGIG (reference sequence). The CDR3 covers 12 residues. V lost 3 bases and J 4 bases, leaving 10 bases between the germline ends. For sequencing, patients were chosen who had shown expansion of CD8+CD57+ cells by flow cytometry.

The chain employs TRBV30 and TRBJ2-7, with D tentatively TRBD1 (6 bases). Sequenced: sorted CD4+, CD8+, or CD8+CD57+ T cells (not recorded which) from PBMCs. The TCR was taken from a human donor with aplastic anemia. The CDR3: CAWSAGVYEQYF. The CDR3 region has the DNA TGTGCCTGGAGCGCAGGGGTATACGAGCAGTACTTC.